Presented here are 30 T cell receptor beta chains from one specimen sequenced in a study of blood T cell repertoires in COVID-19. Data came from immunoSEQ multiplex PCR; TCRdb stores just in-frame clones and leaves some out. The sample has 210,000 or so clones; 80% to 90% are singletons. Material: peripheral blood. Receptors were obtained from a woman older than 75 with active or convalescent COVID-19.

The CDR3 bases are TGTGCCAGCAGCTTACCGACAGGGGGAAATCAGCCCCAGCATTTT. Its translation is CASSLPTGGNQPQHF. V and J are TRBV7-2 and TRBJ1-5; 9 bases fit TRBD1. CDR3 length: 15 amino acids. CDR1 is SGHTA and CDR2 is FQGNSA in the germline V gene. V gave up 2 bases and J gave up 4 bases; unmatched junction bases: 3.

The chain links TRBV5-1 to TRBJ2-1, with a tentative D call TRBD1 (5 bases). Germline CDR1 and CDR2: SGHRS and YFSETQ. This CDR3 region has 14 residues. V lost 0 bases, J lost 7 bases, and 11 bases lay in between. The CDR3 loop is CASSLGQMGNEQFF. In DNA form, the CDR3 reads TGCGCCAGCAGCTTGGGACAGATGGGAAATGAGCAGTTCTTC.

The V gene is TRBV10-2, the J gene TRBJ2-7; 8 nucleotides line up with TRBD2. V lost 7 bases to trimming and J lost 0 bases; unmatched junction nucleotides: 2. Per the germline V gene, CDR1 is WSHSY and CDR2 is SAAADI. CDR3 size: 13 residues. CDR3 protein: CASTGTSSYEQYF. CDR3 nucleotides: TGCGCCAGCACCGGGACTAGCTCCTACGAGCAGTACTTC.

The genes are TRBV14 and TRBJ2-1; D not resolved. Trimming shortened V by 5 bases and J by 0 bases, and 11 bases separated the two germline ends. Germline V gives CDR1 SGHDN, CDR2 FVKESK. The CDR3 is made up of 15 amino acids. This CDR3 is CASSDAPSSYNEQFF. CDR3 DNA: TGTGCCAGCAGCGATGCCCCGAGCTCCTACAATGAGCAGTTCTTC.

This chain links TRBV6-5 with TRBJ1-6, with 8 bases lining up with TRBD1. This CDR3 spans 14 amino acids. Germline loops: CDR1 MNHEY, CDR2 SVGAGI. Losses at the gene ends were 6 bases for V and 10 bases for J; bases not matched to a gene: 8. The chain's CDR3 is CASRDTGGKSPLHF. The DNA for the CDR3 is TGTGCCAGCAGGGACACAGGGGGAAAATCACCCCTCCACTTT.

This chain connects TRBV4-2 to TRBJ2-1, with 8 positions matching TRBD1. CDR3 length: 16 amino acids. J gave up 2 bases and V 3 bases, and 6 bases lay outside the gene matches. Germline V gene data show CDR1 as LGHNA and CDR2 as YNFKEQ. CDR3 loop: CASSQGTGRPYNEQFF. DNA of the CDR3: TGTGCCAGCAGCCAGGGGACAGGAAGACCCTACAATGAGCAGTTCTTC.

This chain joins TRBV7-2 and TRBJ1-3; D possibly corresponds to TRBD1 (6 bases). CDR3 size: 15 residues. From germline, CDR1 is SGHTA and CDR2 FQGNSA. Trimming shortened V by 2 bases and J by 0 bases, and 8 bases separated the two germline ends. The CDR3 spells CASSLKDSSGNTIYF. CDR3 sequence (DNA): TGTGCCAGCAGCTTAAAGGACAGCTCTGGAAACACCATATATTTT. Full variable domain (outside the CDR3, taken from reference TRBV7-2 and TRBJ1-3): GAGVSQSPSNKVTEKGKDVELRCDPISGHTALYWYRQSLGQGLEFLIYFQGNSAPDKSGLPSDRFSAERTGGSVSTLTIQRTQQEDSAVYLCASSLKDSSGNTIYFGEGSWLTVV.

The V call is TRBV19, the J call TRBJ2-7; the match to TRBD1 covers 7 bases. V shed 10 bases, J shed 3 bases, and the junction held 12 bases outside the gene matches. CDR3 length: 14 amino acids. Germline V gives CDR1 LNHDA, CDR2 SQIVND (reference sequence). The CDR3 DNA reads as TGTGCCACCCAAAGGTATAGGGACAGCTACGAGCAGTACTTC. It codes for CATQRYRDSYEQYF.

This clone showed up just a few times. J is TRBJ1-1 and V is TRBV28; D perhaps matches TRBD1 (5 bases). The germline gives CDR1 MDHEN, CDR2 SYDVKM. V lost 8 bases to trimming and J lost 1 base, with 14 bases between them. The CDR3 length is 14 residues. The CDR3 DNA is TGTGCCAGCCTGGGGGGACGTAGGAACACTGAAGCTTTCTTT. Amino acids: CASLGGRRNTEAFF.

The V call is TRBV18, the J call TRBJ1-4; TRBD1 is a possible D gene (6 bases). Germline lookup yields CDR1 KGHSH and CDR2 LQKENI. CDR3 length: 14 amino acids. Trimming stripped 2 bases from V and 7 bases from J, with 11 bases between. The CDR3 protein is CASSPLGAGEKLFF. CDR3 DNA sequence: TGTGCCAGCTCACCATTGGGGGCAGGTGAAAAACTGTTTTTT.

The chain is built from TRBV19 and TRBJ2-3; D perhaps matches TRBD1 (5 bases). The CDR3 totals 15 residues. Trimming left V 6 bases short and J 0 bases short, with 13 bases between. The germline V gene has CDR1 LNHDA and CDR2 SQIVND (reference sequence). CDR3 in amino acids: CASSLKTVSTDTQYF. CDR3 sequence (DNA): TGTGCCAGTAGCCTTAAGACAGTTAGCACAGATACGCAGTATTTT.

The genes are TRBV25-1 and TRBJ1-1; 7 bases line up with TRBD1. This CDR3 has 15 amino acids. Trimming at V came to 3 bases and at J to 1 base, leaving 5 bases not matched to a gene. CDR1 and CDR2 from the germline V gene are MGHDK and SYGVNS. This CDR3 is CASSEDRPANTEAFF. CDR3 in DNA: TGTGCCAGCAGTGAGGACAGGCCCGCGAACACTGAAGCTTTCTTT.

This clone came up once. This sequence joins TRBV11-2 and TRBJ2-2; 7 bases align to TRBD1. This CDR3 spans 16 amino acids. J gave up 4 bases and V 2 bases, and 7 bases lay outside the gene matches. Germline V gene data show CDR1 as SGHAT and CDR2 as FQNNGV. In DNA form, the CDR3 reads TGTGCCAGCAGCTTAAGTCGACAGGGTGTCACCGGGGAGCTGTTTTTT. As protein: CASSLSRQGVTGELFF.

The CDR3 DNA reads TGTGCCAGCAGTTACGGGGGCGGGTCCTACAATGAGCAGTTCTTC. Translating it yields CASSYGGGSYNEQFF. V is TRBV6-6 and J is TRBJ2-1; D possibly corresponds to TRBD1 (6 bases). Deletions cut 2 bases from V and 1 base from J, with 9 bases between. Germline V lookup: CDR1 MNHNY, CDR2 SVGAGI (reference sequence). The CDR3 is made up of 15 amino acids.

The sample holds a few counts of this clone. The chain uses TRBV9 and TRBJ2-3; TRBD1 matches 7 bases. The CDR3 loop spans 15 amino acids. J gave up 3 bases and V 2 bases, and 6 bases lay outside the gene matches. The germline V gene has CDR1 SGDLS and CDR2 YYNGEE. The DNA for the CDR3 is TGTGCCAGCAGCGTCTATGGGACAGATACAGATACGCAGTATTTT. The encoded protein is CASSVYGTDTDTQYF.

This chain joins TRBV5-6 and TRBJ2-3; D uncertain. CDR1 is SGHDT, CDR2 YYEEEE, per germline. Trimming shortened V by 4 bases and J by 2 bases, and 2 bases separated the two germline ends. This CDR3 has 11 amino acids. The DNA for the CDR3 is TGTGCCAGCAGCCTCACAGATACGCAGTATTTT. It is translated as CASSLTDTQYF.

The chain combines TRBV7-6 with TRBJ1-6; 10 bases match TRBD1. With 5 bases clipped from V and 8 bases from J, the junction kept 6 bases outside the gene matches. Germline V gene sequence: CDR1 SGHVS, CDR2 FNYEAQ. The CDR3 covers 15 residues. DNA for the CDR3: TGTGCCAGCAGCCGGCGGGGGACAGGGGATTCACCCCTCCACTTT. It specifies CASSRRGTGDSPLHF.

This chain connects TRBV18 to TRBJ1-1, with D uncertain. Trimming stripped 4 bases from V and 1 base from J, with 10 bases between. CDR3 length: 14 residues. Germline V gives CDR1 KGHSH, CDR2 LQKENI. The DNA for the CDR3 is TGTGCCAGCTCACACGGACGGGAGAACACTGAAGCTTTCTTT. Its protein is CASSHGRENTEAFF. Full variable domain (rest looked up from reference TRBV18 and TRBJ1-1): NAGVMQNPRHLVRRRGQEARLRCSPMKGHSHVYWYRQLPEEGLKFMVYLQKENIIDESGMPKERFSAEFPKEGPSILRIQQVVRGDSAAYFCASSHGRENTEAFFGQGTRLTVV.

This rearrangement joins TRBV4-3 to TRBJ2-3, with TRBD2 matching 10 bases. Germline CDR1 reads LGHNA; CDR2 reads YSLEER. The CDR3 contains 20 residues. The ends lost 0 bases at V and 1 base at J; junction bases unmatched: 13. The DNA for the CDR3 is TGCGCCAGCAGCCAAGATTATACCCCACCCGGGACTAGCGGCACAGATACGCAGTATTTT. Translated: CASSQDYTPPGTSGTDTQYF.

The J gene is TRBJ1-4, the V gene TRBV5-1; no clear D. Germline V CDR1 and CDR2: SGHRS, YFSETQ. The CDR3 runs 16 residues. V lost 1 base, J lost 4 bases, and 14 bases lay in between. CDR3 nucleotide sequence: TGCGCCAGCAGCTTGCGGAGGAACGGAGATAATGAAAAACTGTTTTTT. Its translation is CASSLRRNGDNEKLFF.

V gene TRBV19 combines with J gene TRBJ2-1; D is uncertain. The ends were cut back, 6 bases at V and 1 base at J, with 16 bases in the middle. The CDR3 is 16 amino acids. Germline values: CDR1 LNHDA, CDR2 SQIVND (reference sequence). The CDR3 DNA reads as TGTGCCAGTAGATCCTTGATAGGCGGATCCTACAATGAGCAGTTCTTC. Amino acids: CASRSLIGGSYNEQFF. Combining the CDR3 with reference TRBV19 and TRBJ2-1 gives the whole variable domain DGGITQSPKYLFRKEGQNVTLSCEQNLNHDAMYWYRQDPGQGLRLIYYSQIVNDFQKGDIAEGYSVSREKKESFPLTVTSAQKNPTAFYLCASRSLIGGSYNEQFFGPGTRLTVL.

The chain links TRBV6-5 to TRBJ2-7; a possible D gene is TRBD1 (6 bases). Germline lookup yields CDR1 MNHEY and CDR2 SVGAGI. The CDR3 runs to 13 residues. Trimming shortened V by 8 bases and J by 2 bases, and 13 bases separated the two germline ends. CDR3 sequence reads: CASEDSLPYEQYF. The CDR3 bases are TGTGCCAGCGAGGACAGCCTTCCCTACGAGCAGTACTTC.

V and J are TRBV4-3 and TRBJ1-1, with 10 positions matching TRBD1. CDR3 length: 19 residues. The trim removed 4 bases at V and 3 bases at J, leaving 17 bases unmatched. Per the germline V gene, CDR1 is LGHNA and CDR2 is YSLEER. CDR3 loop: CASSPYYGTGDHVDTEAFF. CDR3 bases: TGCGCCAGCAGCCCTTATTACGGGACAGGGGACCATGTGGACACTGAAGCTTTCTTT.

The chain joins TRBV27 to TRBJ2-3, with D maybe TRBD1 (6 bases). CDR1 is MNHEY, CDR2 SMNVEV, per germline (reference sequence). V lost 0 bases to trimming and J lost 5 bases, with 12 bases between them. The CDR3 spans 15 residues. This chain's CDR3 is CASSLSHRVVDTQYF. The CDR3 DNA follows: TGTGCCAGCAGTTTATCGCACAGGGTGGTAGATACGCAGTATTTT.

V is TRBV7-3 and J is TRBJ2-1; D uncertain. The CDR3 is 12 amino acids. Germline assignment: CDR1 SGHTA and CDR2 FQGTGA. Trimming took off 4 bases at V and 4 bases at J, with 5 bases between the two ends. CDR3 DNA sequence: TGTGCCAGCAGCTCCCGTTACAATGAGCAGTTCTTC. As protein: CASSSRYNEQFF.

The rearrangement uses TRBV19 and TRBJ2-3, with D perhaps matching TRBD2 (6 bases). The V end was cut by 5 bases, the J end by 0 bases, with 15 bases between. Germline CDR1 LNHDA, CDR2 SQIVND (reference sequence). The CDR3 contains 16 residues. The CDR3 loop is CASSVGTPPSTDTQYF. The DNA for the CDR3 is TGTGCCAGTAGTGTCGGGACTCCACCAAGCACAGATACGCAGTATTTT.

The CDR3 DNA reads as TGTGCCAGCTCACCGCAGGGTGGGGCTAATGAAAAACTGTTTTTT. Its protein product is CASSPQGGANEKLFF. The chain is built from TRBV18 and TRBJ1-4, with TRBD1 as a possible D gene (5 bases). Trimming left V 3 bases short and J 3 bases short, with 11 bases between. The CDR3 runs 15 residues. CDR1 is KGHSH and CDR2 is LQKENI in the germline V gene.

This chain's CDR3 is CSVLHRQIRETQYF. The CDR3 DNA reads as TGCAGCGTTCTGCACCGACAGATTCGAGAGACCCAGTACTTC. The gene calls are TRBV29-1 and TRBJ2-5, with D tentatively TRBD1 (5 bases). The CDR3 runs 14 residues. V lost 5 bases and J lost 4, with 17 bases in between. Germline CDR1 is SQVTM and CDR2 is ANQGSEA.

The V gene is TRBV28, the J gene TRBJ2-3; TRBD2 matches at 10 bases. Unmatched junction bases numbered 4, after V lost 10 bases and J lost 0 bases. Germline values: CDR1 MDHEN, CDR2 SYDVKM. This CDR3 region has 14 residues. CDR3 amino acids: CATLTSGSTDTQYF. CDR3 coding DNA: TGTGCCACCTTGACTAGCGGGAGCACAGATACGCAGTATTTT. Full variable domain (outside the CDR3, taken from reference TRBV28 and TRBJ2-3): DVKVTQSSRYLVKRTGEKVFLECVQDMDHENMFWYRQDPGLGLRLIYFSYDVKMKEKGDIPEGYSVSREKKERFSLILESASTNQTSMYLCATLTSGSTDTQYFGPGTRLTVL.

This clone was seen more than once but under ten times. This sequence joins TRBV7-6 and TRBJ1-1; 9 bases align to TRBD1. CDR3 length equals 21 residues. The junction had 27 bases not matched to a gene; V was cut back by 6 bases and J by 4 bases. Germline-derived CDR1 and CDR2 are SGHVS and FNYEAQ. The CDR3 region is CASRGSARQSGTGLDSTEAFF. CDR3 in DNA: TGTGCCAGCAGGGGCTCAGCCCGCCAATCCGGGACAGGGCTAGATAGCACTGAAGCTTTCTTT.